This passage covers 16 T cell receptor beta chains from one sample sequenced in a study of blood T cells in healthy people across ages. Using a J-beta primer mix together with a sample-barcoded 5' primer, a second PCR was run for roughly 6 to 11 cycles. TCRdb re-analysed the 5' RACE reads in MiXCR, keeping a single row per CDR3 protein. The sample yields about 680,000 distinct CDR3 sequences, approximately 50% seen once. The material sequenced was blood. The receptors derive from a woman aged 55-70 years in good health.

In this sample, this clonotype turned up a few times. In DNA form, the CDR3 reads TGTGCCAGCAGTTCCTTCCTCCGTAGCGGGAGTGCAGGGAACGAGCAGTACTTC. Its protein is CASSSFLRSGSAGNEQYF. The genes are TRBV27 and TRBJ2-7, with TRBD2 matching over 9 bases. The V gene end was trimmed by 4 bases and the J gene end by 5 bases; junction bases not matched to a gene: 18. Germline assignment: CDR1 MNHEY and CDR2 SMNVEV (reference sequence). CDR3 length equals 18 residues.

V is TRBV20-1 and J is TRBJ2-2; the match to TRBD2 covers 7 bases. Germline V gives CDR1 DFQATT, CDR2 SNEGSKA (reference sequence). This CDR3 is built from 13 residues. The trim removed 3 bases at V and 4 bases at J, leaving 2 bases unmatched. CDR3 residues: CSASGGVTGELFF. DNA for the CDR3: TGCAGTGCTAGTGGGGGGGTCACCGGGGAGCTGTTTTTT.

The chain employs TRBV20-1 and TRBJ2-5; D remains ambiguous. The CDR3 consists of 12 residues. Germline values: CDR1 DFQATT, CDR2 SNEGSKA (reference sequence). Trimming cost V 6 bases and J 3 bases, with 11 bases left between them. In DNA, the CDR3 is TGCAGTGCCACTCAAGGGAAAGAGACCCAGTACTTC. Its translation: CSATQGKETQYF.

The rearrangement joins TRBV5-1 to TRBJ2-5; possible D gene TRBD2, 5 bases. Germline V gene data show CDR1 as SGHRS and CDR2 as YFSETQ. There are 18 residues in the CDR3. V was shortened by 4 bases and J by 1 base, with 23 bases between the two germline ends. CDR3 loop: CASSAELSSGVIQETQYF. CDR3 sequence (DNA): TGCGCCAGCAGCGCCGAATTGAGCAGCGGCGTAATCCAAGAGACCCAGTACTTC.

This clonotype was found a few times. The genes are TRBV15 and TRBJ1-6; D possibly corresponds to TRBD1 (6 bases). In germline, CDR1 is LNHNV, CDR2 YYDKDF (reference sequence). V was clipped by 1 base and J by 7 bases, with 17 bases between them. This CDR3 contains 17 residues. CDR3 region: CATSRGKGGARNSPLHF. The DNA of the CDR3 is TGTGCCACCAGCAGAGGAAAGGGGGGGGCGCGCAATTCACCCCTCCACTTT.

This clonotype showed up just a few times. The V gene is TRBV6-5, the J gene TRBJ2-7, with 12 bases matching TRBD1. Germline CDR1 reads MNHEY; CDR2 reads SVGAGI. Trimming at V came to 7 bases and at J to 0 bases, leaving 7 bases not matched to a gene. The CDR3 sequence is 16 residues long. For the CDR3, the DNA is TGTGCCAGCACTATGGGACAGGGGGCTACCTCCTACGAGCAGTACTTC. Its translation is CASTMGQGATSYEQYF.

This clonotype showed up just once. The chain employs TRBV20-1 and TRBJ2-7; no definite D call. TRBJ2-4 explains the end of the DNA better; the J call may be wrong. The germline V gene has CDR1 DFQATT and CDR2 SNEGSKA (reference sequence). The CDR3 is 13 residues long. In nucleotides, the CDR3 is TGCAGTGCTAGAGACTTCGTAAAAAACATTCAGTACTTC. It encodes CSARDFVKNIQYF.

This clonotype turned up a few times. The chain joins TRBV3-1 to TRBJ1-1; 7 positions match TRBD1. Germline CDR1 reads LGHDT; CDR2 reads YNNKEL (reference sequence). V was clipped by 4 bases and J by 1 base; unmatched bases: 3. This CDR3 has 14 amino acids. As DNA, the CDR3 is TGTGCCAGCAGCCTCAGGGGGGAGAACACTGAAGCTTTCTTT. Encoded protein: CASSLRGENTEAFF.

The rearrangement joins TRBV4-3 to TRBJ1-2; D possibly corresponds to TRBD1 (5 bases). Trimming stripped 0 bases from V and 3 bases from J, with 14 bases between. Germline CDR1 and CDR2: LGHNA and YSLEER. The CDR3 loop spans 16 amino acids. CDR3 nucleotide sequence: TGCGCCAGCAGCCAAGATCTGGTCGGGACCGACTATGGCTACACCTTC. The encoded protein is CASSQDLVGTDYGYTF.

The V and J genes are TRBV20-1 and TRBJ2-3, with D perhaps being TRBD1 or TRBD2 (6 bases each). The CDR3 length is 15 residues. The germline V and J ends were trimmed by 6 bases and 6 bases, with 22 bases remaining between them. Germline V lookup: CDR1 DFQATT, CDR2 SNEGSKA (reference sequence). CDR3 loop: CSAPRGTSNRDTQYF. Here the CDR3 DNA reads TGCAGTGCCCCCCGGGGGACATCGAATCGCGATACGCAGTATTTT.

This clonotype was observed many times. V is TRBV6-6 and J is TRBJ2-1; 8 bases fit TRBD1. From germline, CDR1 is MNHNY and CDR2 SVGAGI (reference sequence). The CDR3 consists of 14 residues. V lost 4 bases and J lost 7; bases outside the gene matches: 6. CDR3 region: CASSSGQEGNEQFF. CDR3 DNA: TGTGCCAGCAGTTCGGGACAGGAAGGGAATGAGCAGTTCTTC.

The chain recombines TRBV7-3 with TRBJ2-1, with D maybe TRBD2 (5 bases). With 2 bases removed from V and 3 bases from J, the gap between germline ends came to 11 bases. The length of the CDR3 is 15 residues. Per the germline V gene, CDR1 is SGHTA and CDR2 is FQGTGA. CDR3 loop: CASSLDYNYYNEQFF. The CDR3 nucleotides are TGTGCCAGCAGCTTAGACTACAACTACTACAATGAGCAGTTCTTC.

As concerns this clonotype: At one boundary the junction diverges from the germline segment, which might be a read error. The chain recombines TRBV5-1 with TRBJ1-1; 8 bases fit TRBD1. Germline CDR1 SGHRS, CDR2 YFSETQ. The CDR3 length is 14 residues. CDR3 sequence (DNA): TGCGCCAGCAGCCAAACAGGGGGGGACACTGGAGCTTTCTTT. Translation: CASSQTGGDTGAFF.

This clonotype was seen more than once but under ten times. The V call is TRBV3-1, the J call TRBJ2-5; D not resolved. The V gene lost 5 bases and the J gene lost 2 bases, with 12 bases spanning the gap. In germline, CDR1 is LGHDT, CDR2 YNNKEL (reference sequence). The CDR3 runs 14 residues. CDR3 coding DNA: TGTGCCAGCAGCTTGGGTCGGCCTCAAGAGACCCAGTACTTC. Translation: CASSLGRPQETQYF.

This rearrangement joins TRBV12-3 or TRBV12-4 to TRBJ2-1, with 13 nucleotides matching TRBD2. Gene TRBJ2-7 matches the end of the DNA better, so the J call may be wrong. This CDR3 is built from 16 residues. The DNA for the CDR3 is TGTGCCAGCAACGACCAACTAGCGGGAGGGGACAATGAGCAGTACTTC. Amino acid sequence: CASNDQLAGGDNEQYF.

This clonotype was found a few times. The chain recombines TRBV20-1 with TRBJ2-3; TRBD2 agrees at 12 bases. This CDR3 contains 15 residues. With 3 bases clipped from V and 3 bases from J, the junction kept 4 bases outside the gene matches. Germline values: CDR1 DFQATT, CDR2 SNEGSKA (reference sequence). The CDR3 loop is CSARILAGGTDTQYF. The CDR3 DNA sequence: TGCAGTGCTAGGATACTAGCGGGAGGTACAGATACGCAGTATTTT.